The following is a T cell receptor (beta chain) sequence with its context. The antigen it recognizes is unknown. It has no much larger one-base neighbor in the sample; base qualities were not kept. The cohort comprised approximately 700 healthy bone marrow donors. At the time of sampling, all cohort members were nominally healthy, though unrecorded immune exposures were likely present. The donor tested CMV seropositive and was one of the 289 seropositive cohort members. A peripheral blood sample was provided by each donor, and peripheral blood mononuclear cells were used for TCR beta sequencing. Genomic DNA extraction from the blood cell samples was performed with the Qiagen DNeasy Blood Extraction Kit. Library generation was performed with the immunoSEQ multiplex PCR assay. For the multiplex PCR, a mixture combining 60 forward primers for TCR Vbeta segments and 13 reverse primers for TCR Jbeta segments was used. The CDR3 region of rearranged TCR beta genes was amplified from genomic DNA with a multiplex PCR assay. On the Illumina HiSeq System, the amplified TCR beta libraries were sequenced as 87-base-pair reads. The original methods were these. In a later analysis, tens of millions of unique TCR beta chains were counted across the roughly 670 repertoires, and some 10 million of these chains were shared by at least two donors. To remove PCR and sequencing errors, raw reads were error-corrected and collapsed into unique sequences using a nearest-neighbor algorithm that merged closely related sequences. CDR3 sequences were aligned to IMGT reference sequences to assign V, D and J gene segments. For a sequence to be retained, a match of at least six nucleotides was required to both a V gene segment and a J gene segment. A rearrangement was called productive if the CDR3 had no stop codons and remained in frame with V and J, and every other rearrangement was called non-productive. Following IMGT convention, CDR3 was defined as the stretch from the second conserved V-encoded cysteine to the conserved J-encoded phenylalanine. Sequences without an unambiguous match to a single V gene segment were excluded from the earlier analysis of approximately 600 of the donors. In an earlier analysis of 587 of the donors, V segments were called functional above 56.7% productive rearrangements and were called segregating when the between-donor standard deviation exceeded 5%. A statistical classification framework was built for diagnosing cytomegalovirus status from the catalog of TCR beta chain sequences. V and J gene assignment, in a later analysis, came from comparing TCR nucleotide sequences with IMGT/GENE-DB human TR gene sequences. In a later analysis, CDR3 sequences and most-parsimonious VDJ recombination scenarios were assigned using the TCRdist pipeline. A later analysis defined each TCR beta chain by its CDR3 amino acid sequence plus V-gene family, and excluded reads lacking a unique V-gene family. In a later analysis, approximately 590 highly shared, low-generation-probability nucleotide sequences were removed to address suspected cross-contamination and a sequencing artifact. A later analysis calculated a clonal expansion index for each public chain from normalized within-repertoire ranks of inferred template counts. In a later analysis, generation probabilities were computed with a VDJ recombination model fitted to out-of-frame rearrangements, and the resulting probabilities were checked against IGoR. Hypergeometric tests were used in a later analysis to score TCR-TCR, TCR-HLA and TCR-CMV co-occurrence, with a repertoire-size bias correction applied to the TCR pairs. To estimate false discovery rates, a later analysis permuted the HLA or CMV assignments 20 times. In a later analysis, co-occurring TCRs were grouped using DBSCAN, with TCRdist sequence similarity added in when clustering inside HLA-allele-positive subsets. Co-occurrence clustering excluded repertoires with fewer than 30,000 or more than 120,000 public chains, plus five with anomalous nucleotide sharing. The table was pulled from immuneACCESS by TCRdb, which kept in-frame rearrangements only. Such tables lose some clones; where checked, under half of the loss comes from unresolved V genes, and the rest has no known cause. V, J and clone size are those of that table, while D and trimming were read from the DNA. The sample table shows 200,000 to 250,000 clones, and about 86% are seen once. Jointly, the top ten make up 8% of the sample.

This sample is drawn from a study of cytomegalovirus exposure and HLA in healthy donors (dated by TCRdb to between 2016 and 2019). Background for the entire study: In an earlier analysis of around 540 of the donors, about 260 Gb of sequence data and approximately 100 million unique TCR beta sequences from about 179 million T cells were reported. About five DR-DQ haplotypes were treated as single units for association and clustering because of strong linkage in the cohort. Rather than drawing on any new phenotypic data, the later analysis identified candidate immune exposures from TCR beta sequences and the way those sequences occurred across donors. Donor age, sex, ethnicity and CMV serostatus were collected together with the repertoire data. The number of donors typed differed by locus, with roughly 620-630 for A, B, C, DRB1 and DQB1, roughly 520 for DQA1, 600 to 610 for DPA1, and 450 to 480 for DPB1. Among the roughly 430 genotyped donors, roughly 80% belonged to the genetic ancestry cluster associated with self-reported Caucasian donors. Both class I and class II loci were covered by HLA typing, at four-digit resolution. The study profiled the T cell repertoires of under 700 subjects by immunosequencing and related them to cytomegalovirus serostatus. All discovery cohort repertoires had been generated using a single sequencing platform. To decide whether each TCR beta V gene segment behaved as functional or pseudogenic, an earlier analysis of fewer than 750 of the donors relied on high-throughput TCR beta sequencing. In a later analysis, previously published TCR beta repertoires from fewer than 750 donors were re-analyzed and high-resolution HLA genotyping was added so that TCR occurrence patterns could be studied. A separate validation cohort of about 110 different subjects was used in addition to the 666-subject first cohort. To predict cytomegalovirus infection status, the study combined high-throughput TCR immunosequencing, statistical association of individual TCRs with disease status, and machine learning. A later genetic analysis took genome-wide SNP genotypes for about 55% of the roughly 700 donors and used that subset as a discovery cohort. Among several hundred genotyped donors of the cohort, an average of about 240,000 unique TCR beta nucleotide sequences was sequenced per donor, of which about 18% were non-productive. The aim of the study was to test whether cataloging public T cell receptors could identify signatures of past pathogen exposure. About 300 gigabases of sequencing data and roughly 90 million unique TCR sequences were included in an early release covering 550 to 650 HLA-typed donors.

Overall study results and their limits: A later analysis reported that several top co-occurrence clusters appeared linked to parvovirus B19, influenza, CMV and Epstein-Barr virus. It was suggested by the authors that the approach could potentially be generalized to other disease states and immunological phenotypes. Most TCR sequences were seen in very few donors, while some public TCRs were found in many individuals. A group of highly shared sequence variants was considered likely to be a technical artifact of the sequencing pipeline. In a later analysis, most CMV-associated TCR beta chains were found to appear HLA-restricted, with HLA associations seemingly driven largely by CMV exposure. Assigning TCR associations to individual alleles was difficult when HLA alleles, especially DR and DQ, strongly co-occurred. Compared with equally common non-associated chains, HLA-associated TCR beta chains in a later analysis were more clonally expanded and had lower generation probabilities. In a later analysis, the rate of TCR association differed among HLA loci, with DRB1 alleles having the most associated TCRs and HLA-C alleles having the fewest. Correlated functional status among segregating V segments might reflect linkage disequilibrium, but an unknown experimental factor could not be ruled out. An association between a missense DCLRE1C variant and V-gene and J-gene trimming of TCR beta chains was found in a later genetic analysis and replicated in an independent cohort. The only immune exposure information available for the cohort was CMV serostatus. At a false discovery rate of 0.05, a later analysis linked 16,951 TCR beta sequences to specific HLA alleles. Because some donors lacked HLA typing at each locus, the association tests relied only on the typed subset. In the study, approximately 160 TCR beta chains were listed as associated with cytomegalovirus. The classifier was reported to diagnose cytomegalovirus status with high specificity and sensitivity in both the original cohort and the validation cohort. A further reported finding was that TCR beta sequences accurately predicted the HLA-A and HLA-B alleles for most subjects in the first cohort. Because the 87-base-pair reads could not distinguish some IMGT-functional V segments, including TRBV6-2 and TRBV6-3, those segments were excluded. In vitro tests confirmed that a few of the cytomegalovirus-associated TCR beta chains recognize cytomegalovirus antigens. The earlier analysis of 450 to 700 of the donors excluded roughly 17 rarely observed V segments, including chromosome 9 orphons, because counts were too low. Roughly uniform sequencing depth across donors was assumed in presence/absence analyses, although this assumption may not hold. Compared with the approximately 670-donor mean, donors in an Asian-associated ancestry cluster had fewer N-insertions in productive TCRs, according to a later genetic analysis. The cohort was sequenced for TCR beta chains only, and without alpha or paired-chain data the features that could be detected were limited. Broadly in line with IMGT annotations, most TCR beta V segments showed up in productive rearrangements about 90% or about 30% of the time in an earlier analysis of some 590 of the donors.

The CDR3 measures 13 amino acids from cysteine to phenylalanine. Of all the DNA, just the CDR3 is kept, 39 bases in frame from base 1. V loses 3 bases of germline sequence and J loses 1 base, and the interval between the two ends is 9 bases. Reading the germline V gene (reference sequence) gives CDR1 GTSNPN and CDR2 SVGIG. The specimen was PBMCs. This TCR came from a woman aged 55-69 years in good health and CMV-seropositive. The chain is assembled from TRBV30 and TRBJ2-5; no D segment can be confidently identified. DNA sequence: TGTGCCTGGAGGATGAGGCCCCAAGAGACCCAGTACTTC. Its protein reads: CAWRMRPQETQYF.